The clone carrying this T cell receptor (beta chain) showed up just a few times. Its specificity is not known. Germline trimming cut 0 bases from V and 7 bases from J; bases unmatched to any gene: 2. From germline, CDR1 is SGHTA and CDR2 FQGNSA. The CDR3 is 14 residues long. Scientists ran DNA taken from cultured CD4+ T cells through the Oncomine TCR Beta short-read assay for sequencing. Genomic DNA was isolated from cultured CD4+ T cells. TCRdb re-called the PCR reads with MiXCR, one entry per CDR3 protein. Counted here are approximately 11,000 distinct CDR3 sequences, about 30% occurring once; the ten biggest clones make up 15% to 18%. This specimen belongs to a study of vaccination and CD4 T cells after COVID-19. Treatment indicated: approximately 11-day PBMC culture with coronavirus spike peptide pools or control peptides (ViraFEST assay).

The chain carries TRBV7-2 and TRBJ1-2; 10 positions agree with TRBD1. This receptor was identified in a human donor who had recovered from COVID-19. This specimen was CD4+ T cells from blood, cultured in vitro, taken after SARS-CoV-2 vaccination. The chain's CDR3 is CASSLADRGLGYTF. CDR3 coding DNA: TGTGCCAGCAGCTTAGCCGACAGGGGGCTTGGCTACACCTTC.